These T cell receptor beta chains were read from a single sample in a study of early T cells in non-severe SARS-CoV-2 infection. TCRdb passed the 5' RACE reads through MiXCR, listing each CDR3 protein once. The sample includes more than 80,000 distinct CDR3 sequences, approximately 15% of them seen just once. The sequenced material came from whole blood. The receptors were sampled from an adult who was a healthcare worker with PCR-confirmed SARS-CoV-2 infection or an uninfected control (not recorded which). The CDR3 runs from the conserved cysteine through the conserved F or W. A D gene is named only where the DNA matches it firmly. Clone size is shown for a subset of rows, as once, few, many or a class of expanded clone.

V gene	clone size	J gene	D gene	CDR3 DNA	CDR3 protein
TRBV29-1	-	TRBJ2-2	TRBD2	TGCAGCGGCCAACTAGCGGTTAACACCGGGGAGCTGTTTTTT	CSGQLAVNTGELFF
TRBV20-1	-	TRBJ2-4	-	TGCAGTGCTCCAGCCAAAAACATTCAGTACTTC	CSAPAKNIQYF
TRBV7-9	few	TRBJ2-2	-	TGTGCCAGCAGCTTAGGGGCAGGGTCGATCCTCGCCGGGGAGCTGTTTTTT	CASSLGAGSILAGELFF
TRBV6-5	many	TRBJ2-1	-	TGTGCCAGCACCTCGCCGAGTGCCGGTTATCGTGATGAGCAGTTCTTC	CASTSPSAGYRDEQFF
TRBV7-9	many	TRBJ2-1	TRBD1	TGTGCCAGCAGCTCAAACCCCCCGGGGCGGGACAGGAATGAGCAGTTCTTC	CASSSNPPGRDRNEQFF
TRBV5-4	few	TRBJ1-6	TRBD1	TGTGCCAGCAGCTCTCGGACAGGGGCTAGGAATTCACCCCTCCACTTT	CASSSRTGARNSPLHF
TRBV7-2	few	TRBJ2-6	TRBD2	TGTGCCAGCAGCTTACCGGGAGGATGGTTTGGGGCCAACGTCCTGACTTTC	CASSLPGGWFGANVLTF
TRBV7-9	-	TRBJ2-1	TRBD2	TGTGCCAGCAGCCCTTCTAGCGGGAGGGCCGTTGAGCAGTTCTTC	CASSPSSGRAVEQFF
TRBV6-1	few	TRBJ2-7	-	TGTGCCAGCAAAGCGGGCGTAACCTCCTACGAGCAGTACTTC	CASKAGVTSYEQYF
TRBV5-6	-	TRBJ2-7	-	TGTGCCAGCAGCCTCGGCTCTGGGGCAGTACATGTGCAGTACTTC	CASSLGSGAVHVQYF
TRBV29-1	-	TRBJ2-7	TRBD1	TGCAGCGTTTTAACCGGGACAGGGTACGAGCAGTACTTC	CSVLTGTGYEQYF
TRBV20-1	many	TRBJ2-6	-	TGCAGTGCTACGCTGAACGCCGTCAACGTCCTGACTTTC	CSATLNAVNVLTF
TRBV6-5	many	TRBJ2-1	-	TGTGCCAGCAGTTACGGGGGCATCTCCTACAATGAGCAGTTCTTC	CASSYGGISYNEQFF
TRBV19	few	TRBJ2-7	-	TGTGCCAGTAGTATAGCGGCGGCTGATACCTACGAGCAGTACTTC	CASSIAAADTYEQYF
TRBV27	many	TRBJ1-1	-	TGTGCCAGCAGTTATCCGGGGGCGGGAGAAGCTTTCTTT	CASSYPGAGEAFF
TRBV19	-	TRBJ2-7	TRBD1	TGTGCCAGTAGTACCGGGACAGGGGGCCTGTCGGAGTACGAGCAGTACTTC	CASSTGTGGLSEYEQYF
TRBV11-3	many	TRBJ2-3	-	TGTGCCAGCAGCCGACGGAGGGGCGGGGATGATACGCAGTATTTT	CASSRRRGGDDTQYF
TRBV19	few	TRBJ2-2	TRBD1	TGTGCCAGTAGCCTCGGGACAGGGGGATGGGCCGGGGAGCTGTTTTTT	CASSLGTGGWAGELFF
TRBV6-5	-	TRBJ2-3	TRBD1	TGTGCCAGCGGCGGACAGGGTGACACAGATACGCAGTATTTT	CASGGQGDTDTQYF
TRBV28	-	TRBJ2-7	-	TGTGCCAGCAGTGAACGGGGACGACAGGAGCAGTACTTC	CASSERGRQEQYF
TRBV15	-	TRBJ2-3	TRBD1	TGTGCCACCGGACCGGGACAGGGGATAACAGATACGCAGTATTTT	CATGPGQGITDTQYF
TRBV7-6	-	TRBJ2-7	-	TGTGCCAGCAGTCGTTCTCCCTCCTACGAGCAGTACTTC	CASSRSPSYEQYF
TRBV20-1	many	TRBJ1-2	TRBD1	TGCAGTGCTAGTTTTCAGGGGGATGGCTACACCTTC	CSASFQGDGYTF
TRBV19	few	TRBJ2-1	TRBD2	TGTGCCAGTAGTATTGGGCTAGCGGGACCCGGCTCCTACAATGAGCAGTTCTTC	CASSIGLAGPGSYNEQFF